This T cell receptor beta chain was documented in a study of blood T cell repertoires in COVID-19 (dated by TCRdb to 2018 to 2020). For the wider study: Collaborator samples came from the United States, Italy and Spain and covered acute and convalescent phases of COVID-19. Where available, HLA class I and class II types were taken from metadata supplied by the sample provider and were not determined by assay-based typing. Samples were obtained from the ongoing ImmuneRACE study (first 160 participants) and from 950 to 1,500 subjects provided by 6 global collaborators. The prospective study material was composed of cDNA or gDNA derived from T cells, B-cell-depleted T cells, or PBMCs. Nearly every sample came with metadata listing a de-identified subject ID, COVID-19 status, age in years and sex. Deeply sampled blood TCRbeta repertoires from subjects exposed to, actively infected with, or recovered from COVID-19 were included in the dataset. The repertoires were made available in a free public database intended to serve as a resource for research on the immune response to SARS-CoV-2.

Notes on this clone: The target of this receptor is not known. The sample holds no much larger clone one base away, and base qualities are not on file.

The immunoSEQ Assay, a bias-controlled multiplex PCR, was used to amplify TCRbeta CDR3 regions from genomic DNA. On the study's bioinformatics: Nucleated cell counts per sample were estimated from amplification of reference gene primers within the assay. To quantify the absolute abundance of each unique TCRbeta CDR3 rearrangement, sequence reads were collapsed and filtered. For each sample, productive Simpson clonality was calculated as the square root of Simpson's diversity index over productive rearrangements. TCRdb provides this immuneACCESS table in a form limited to in-frame rearrangements. Some clones are lacking; in checked studies, under half of them reflect an unresolved V gene, and why the rest are absent is not known. V and J calls plus clone size are reproduced from that table; the DNA served to infer D and trimming. This sample has 250,000 or so clones in its table, and approximately 80% of those were observed once. Jointly, the top ten make up 3.4% of the sample.

The investigation overall reported the following: The amount of clinical and demographic metadata varied by source and participant and was provided uncurated.

The collaborating institutions used their own protocols to collect whole blood in K2EDTA tubes. For TCRbeta analysis, collaborators shipped samples as frozen whole blood, isolated PBMCs, or DNA extracted from either of those sample types. The clonotype comes from a woman between 18 and 30 years old with acute or convalescent COVID-19. The specimen sequenced was peripheral blood.

CDR3 region: CASSSRAGVRADTQYF. The base sequence is TGTGCCAGCAGTTCTCGAGCGGGAGTGAGGGCAGATACGCAGTATTTT. The chain is encoded by TRBV6-5 joined to TRBJ2-3; TRBD2 aligns with 8 central bases. At the junction V is shortened by 4 bases and J by 4 bases; bases outside the gene matches: 10. Including the terminal cysteine and phenylalanine, the CDR3 comprises 16 residues. Only the CDR3 DNA is retained, 48 bases long and in frame from the first base. In the germline V gene, CDR1 corresponds to MNHEY and CDR2 to SVGAGI.